The present T cell receptor (beta chain) was sequenced within a study of blood T cell repertoires in COVID-19. In the original analysis: Amplification from reference gene primers served as the basis for estimated nucleated cell counts. The table came from immunoSEQ multiplex PCR; TCRdb's copy has only in-frame clones and leaves some out. V, J and clone size reflect that table, while D and trimming were determined from the DNA. The data contain 150,000 to 200,000 clones, roughly 82% of them seen just once; the ten biggest clones take up 6.5% to 9%. V was shortened by 4 bases and J by 0 bases, with 14 bases between the two germline ends. Germline V lookup: CDR1 SGHKS, CDR2 YYEKEE (reference sequence). The CDR3 consists of 15 residues.

This sequence joins TRBV5-5 and TRBJ2-7, with a possible D match to TRBD1 (5 bases). This TCR was sampled from a woman aged 40 to 49 with COVID-19, enrolled during active disease. The sample taken for sequencing was peripheral blood. The CDR3 here is CASSRDSNPSYEQYF. In DNA form, the CDR3 reads TGTGCCAGCAGCCGCGACAGTAACCCCTCCTACGAGCAGTACTTC.